This T cell receptor beta chain was found in a study of stem cell transplantation in POMP-related autoinflammatory disease. Study-wide background: Before transplant, CD4+ T cells skewed naive and CD8+ proportions were low.

This CDR3 is built from 15 residues. Germline V gives CDR1 SGHRS, CDR2 YFSETQ. Trimming stripped 4 bases from V and 1 base from J, with 13 bases between. Measured with immunoSEQ multiplex PCR; TCRdb has only the in-frame clones, and not every one. Of some 65,000 clones in the sample, approximately 90% were seen once. The sequencing here drew on CD4+ T cells from PBMCs, taken after stem cell transplantation. The source is a human patient with POMP-related autoinflammation and immune dysregulation (PRAID). Part of the T cell pool may stem from the graft donor. The V gene is TRBV5-1, the J gene TRBJ2-3; perhaps TRBD2 as D (6 bases). The CDR3 protein is CASSPDGGGTDTQYF. The CDR3 DNA reads TGCGCCAGCAGCCCTGACGGGGGTGGCACAGATACGCAGTATTTT.